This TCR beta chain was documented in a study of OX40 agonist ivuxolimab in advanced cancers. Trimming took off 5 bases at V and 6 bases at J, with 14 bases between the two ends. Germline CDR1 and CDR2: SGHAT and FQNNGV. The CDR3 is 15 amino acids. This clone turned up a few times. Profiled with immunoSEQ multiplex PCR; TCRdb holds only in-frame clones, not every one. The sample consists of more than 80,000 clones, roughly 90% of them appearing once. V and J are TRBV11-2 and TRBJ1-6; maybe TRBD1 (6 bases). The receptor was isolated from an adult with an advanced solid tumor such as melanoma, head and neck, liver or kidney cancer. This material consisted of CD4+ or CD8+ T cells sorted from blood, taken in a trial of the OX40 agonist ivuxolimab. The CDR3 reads CASSPGQLRNSPLHF. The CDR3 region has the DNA TGTGCCAGCAGCCCCGGACAGCTCCGTAATTCACCCCTCCACTTT.